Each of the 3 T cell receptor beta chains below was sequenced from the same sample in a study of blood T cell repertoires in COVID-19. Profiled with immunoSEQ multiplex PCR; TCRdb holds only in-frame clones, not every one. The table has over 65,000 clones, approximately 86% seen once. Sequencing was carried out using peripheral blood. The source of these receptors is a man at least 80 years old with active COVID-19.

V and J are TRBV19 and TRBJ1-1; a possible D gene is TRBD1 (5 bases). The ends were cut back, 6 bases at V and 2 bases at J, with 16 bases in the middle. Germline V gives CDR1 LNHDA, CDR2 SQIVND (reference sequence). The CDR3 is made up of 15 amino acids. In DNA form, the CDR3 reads TGTGCCAGTAGAACACAATTACAGGCCAACACTGAAGCTTTCTTT. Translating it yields CASRTQLQANTEAFF.

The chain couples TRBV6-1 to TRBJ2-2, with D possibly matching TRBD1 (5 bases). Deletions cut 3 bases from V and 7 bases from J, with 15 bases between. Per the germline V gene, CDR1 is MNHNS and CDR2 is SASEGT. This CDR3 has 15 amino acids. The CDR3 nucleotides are TGTGCCAGCAGTGAGAACCAGGGAATTATCGGGGAGCTGTTTTTT. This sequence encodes CASSENQGIIGELFF.

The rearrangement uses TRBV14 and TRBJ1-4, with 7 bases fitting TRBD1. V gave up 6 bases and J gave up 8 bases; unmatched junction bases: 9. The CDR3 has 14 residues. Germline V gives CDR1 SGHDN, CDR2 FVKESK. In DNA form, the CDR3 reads TGTGCCAGCAGGAGACAGGGCGGAGGAGAAAAACTGTTTTTT. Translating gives CASRRQGGGEKLFF.